The source of this T cell receptor beta chain is a study of regulatory T cells in long-lasting Graves disease. Time point reported: newly diagnosed GD, antithyroid drugs for less than 3 months. PBMC-extracted RNA yielded the TCR library. This clonotype has ten or more counts. CDR3-region Arm-PCR and iRepertoire HTBI primers produced the TCR beta libraries. A single record per CDR3 protein comes from TCRdb applying MiXCR to the multiplex PCR reads. The sample lists about 500,000 distinct CDR3 sequences, approximately 12% occurring once. This CDR3 region has 16 residues. CDR1 GTSNPN and CDR2 SVGIG come from the germline V gene (reference sequence). Germline trimming cut 0 bases from V and 1 base from J; bases unmatched to any gene: 6. These data were also filed under a second study, of T cells in Graves' hyperthyroidism and ophthalmopathy. That study adds: Patients with uncontrolled infections, other autoimmune diseases, pregnancy or lactation were excluded. TCR CDR3 underwent first-round RT-PCR with the HTBI primer set.

This chain uses TRBV30 with TRBJ1-5, with 7 bases aligning to TRBD1. This receptor was obtained from a woman in her twenties or thirties with Graves disease. The sample here was peripheral blood mononuclear cells (PBMCs), taken at new diagnosis, from a patient treated with antithyroid drugs. The CDR3 coding sequence is TGTGCCTGGAGTGTTGCCGAGGGGGCAAGCAATCAGCCCCAGCATTTT. Its translation: CAWSVAEGASNQPQHF.